The present T cell receptor (beta chain) was sequenced within a study of T cell repertoires in cytomegalovirus infection. Background on the study: Carrying CMV and the relevant HLA type showed in public TCR beta signatures.

Comments on this clonotype: Its antigen is currently unknown.

Study-wide points: Adding up the frequency of public TCR beta families identified people who carried CMV plus the relevant HLA.

In TCRdb, the reads were re-called with MiXCR into one record per CDR3 protein. The table has around 70,000 distinct CDR3 sequences, 28% seen once. The V gene's germline CDR1 is SGHAT and CDR2 FQNNGV. J was trimmed by 5 bases and V by 5 bases; bases with no gene match: 11. The CDR3 has 17 residues. The sequence was collected from a human donor in good health (CMV status not recorded). Some clones in this sample may be carry-over from other donors' samples. Sequenced here: CD8+ T cells from cultured PBMCs, sampled from culture after CMV antigen stimulation. V and J are TRBV11-2 and TRBJ1-5; TRBD1 agrees at 11 bases. CDR3 loop: CASSVDRGLTPDQPQHF. Here the CDR3 DNA reads TGTGCCAGCAGCGTGGACAGGGGGCTTACTCCCGATCAGCCCCAGCATTTT.